Presented here are 25 T cell receptor beta chains from one specimen sequenced in a study of blood T cell repertoires in COVID-19. The method was immunoSEQ multiplex PCR; TCRdb's version includes in-frame clones alone and lacks a portion of them. Of under 70,000 clones listed, less than 85% were seen once; the top ten hold about 15%. Material: peripheral blood. These receptor sequences come from a woman between 65 and 79 years old with acute or convalescent COVID-19.

V is TRBV3-1 (or the pseudogene TRBV3-2) and J is TRBJ2-7, with D perhaps matching TRBD1 (5 bases). V shed 0 bases and J shed 7 bases, with 19 bases lying between them. This CDR3 comprises 16 residues. Germline V gives CDR1 LGHDT, CDR2 YNNKEL (reference sequence). The CDR3 sequence: CASSQDPGHGIREQYF. In DNA form, the CDR3 reads TGTGCCAGCAGCCAAGATCCCGGACATGGGATACGAGAGCAGTACTTC.

The rearrangement uses TRBV9 and TRBJ1-2; the D is unclear. The CDR3 sequence is 14 residues long. Trimming removed 0 bases at V and 5 bases at J, with 11 bases between. CDR1 is SGDLS, CDR2 YYNGEE, per germline. This CDR3 reads CASSVGQEEYGYTF. CDR3 DNA: TGTGCCAGCAGCGTAGGGCAGGAGGAATATGGCTACACCTTC.

This chain joins TRBV6-6 and TRBJ1-2; 8 bases align to TRBD1. Germline loops: CDR1 MNHNY, CDR2 SVGAGI (reference sequence). The CDR3 length is 15 residues. J was trimmed by 0 bases and V by 4 bases; bases with no gene match: 4. The CDR3 loop reads CASSSSQGANYGYTF. The CDR3 coding sequence is TGTGCCAGCAGTTCCTCACAGGGGGCTAACTATGGCTACACCTTC.

The V gene is TRBV19, the J gene TRBJ2-3, with 9 bases that match TRBD1. This CDR3 has 18 residues. The germline V gene has CDR1 LNHDA and CDR2 SQIVND (reference sequence). V shed 1 base and J 3 bases; nucleotides not matched to a gene: 11. In nucleotides, the CDR3 is TGTGCCAGTAGTATAGGATTCAACAGGGGGCTACGGACAGATACGCAGTATTTT. This translates into CASSIGFNRGLRTDTQYF.

The V gene is TRBV23-1, the J gene TRBJ1-5, with 8 bases lining up with TRBD1. TRBV23-1 is an open reading frame whose function is uncertain. The CDR3 extends over 18 amino acids. Germline trimming cut 1 base from V and 2 bases from J; bases unmatched to any gene: 10. The CDR3 is CASSQFPIDRGRNQPQHF. In DNA, the CDR3 is TGCGCCAGCAGTCAATTCCCAATTGACAGGGGTCGCAATCAGCCCCAGCATTTT.

Only one count was recorded for this clone. The V call is TRBV5-4, the J call TRBJ1-1, with D perhaps TRBD1 (6 bases). V was trimmed by 4 bases and J by 5 bases, leaving 18 bases between them. CDR3 length equals 15 residues. Germline CDR1 reads SGHNT; CDR2 reads YYREEE (reference sequence). As DNA, the CDR3 is TGTGCCAGCAGCGCCCCGGGGGGCGCGGGAACTGAAGCTTTCTTT. The encoded protein is CASSAPGGAGTEAFF. The whole variable domain, remainder taken from reference TRBV5-4 and TRBJ1-1, is ETGVTQSPTHLIKTRGQQVTLRCSSQSGHNTVSWYQQALGQGPQFIFQYYREEENGRGNFPPRFSGLQFPNYSSELNVNALELDDSALYLCASSAPGGAGTEAFFGQGTRLTVV.

The rearrangement joins TRBV6-4 to TRBJ2-3, with TRBD2 matching over 8 bases. Germline assignment: CDR1 MRHNA and CDR2 SNTAGT. The CDR3 loop spans 15 amino acids. J lost 7 bases, V lost 3 bases, and 9 bases had no gene match. DNA for the CDR3: TGTGCCAGCAGTGATCCGGGACTAGTAACGCATACGCAGTATTTT. Protein product: CASSDPGLVTHTQYF.

As concerns this clone: Relative to the germline gene, one junction end is altered; a read error may explain this. The CDR3 loop reads CASSKDRQTQYF. For the CDR3, the DNA is TGTGCTAGCAGCAAAGACAGACAGACCCAGTACTTC. The chain joins TRBV7-7 to TRBJ2-5, with a tentative D call TRBD1 (5 bases). The CDR3 length is 12 residues. Per germline, CDR1 SSHAT and CDR2 FNYEAQ (reference sequence).

This chain connects TRBV6-6 to TRBJ1-6; D not certain. The CDR3 contains 13 residues. In germline, CDR1 is MNHNY, CDR2 SVGAGI (reference sequence). The ends were cut back, 6 bases at V and 10 bases at J, with 13 bases in the middle. Written as DNA, the CDR3 is TGTGCCAGCAGCCACCTCCATGGCTCACCCCTCCACTTT. Translation: CASSHLHGSPLHF.

The chain uses TRBV5-1 and TRBJ1-1; D gene uncertain. Germline V lookup: CDR1 SGHRS, CDR2 YFSETQ. The CDR3 length is 14 residues. V was cut by 2 bases and J by 8 bases, with 16 bases left in between. For the CDR3, the DNA is TGCGCCAGCAGCTTATCGGAGCGGAGGAGAGAAGCTTTCTTT. It codes for CASSLSERRREAFF.

The chain combines TRBV2 with TRBJ2-5, with D possibly TRBD2 on 6 matching bases. CDR1 and CDR2 from the germline V gene are SNHLY and FYNNEI. CDR3 length: 13 amino acids. Trimming removed 8 bases from V and 9 bases from J, with 19 bases in between. Here the CDR3 reads CASLKGPGRPQYF. The CDR3 DNA follows: TGTGCCAGCCTGAAGGGCCCAGGGAGGCCCCAGTACTTC.

A single count supports this clone. J is TRBJ2-7 and V is TRBV3-1 (or the pseudogene TRBV3-2); D gene uncertain. Trimming removed 1 base at V and 0 bases at J, with 10 bases between. The CDR3 loop spans 15 amino acids. CDR1 and CDR2 from the germline V gene are LGHDT and YNNKEL (reference sequence). The DNA for the CDR3 is TGTGCCAGCAGCCAAGCCCTAGATAGCTCCTACGAGCAGTACTTC. It codes for CASSQALDSSYEQYF.

The rearrangement uses TRBV7-8 and TRBJ2-6, with D tentatively TRBD2 (6 bases). Looked up from germline, CDR1 is SGHVS and CDR2 is FQNEAQ. V shed 3 bases and J shed 2 bases, with 17 bases lying between them. The CDR3 covers 18 residues. The CDR3 protein is CASSFGRGSVPGANVLTF. In DNA form, the CDR3 reads TGTGCCAGCAGCTTCGGCCGGGGGTCGGTTCCTGGGGCCAACGTCCTGACTTTC.

The gene calls are TRBV29-1 and TRBJ1-2; 8 nucleotides line up with TRBD1. Unmatched junction bases numbered 4, after V lost 6 bases and J lost 4 bases. The CDR3 runs to 12 residues. The V gene's germline CDR1 is SQVTM and CDR2 ANQGSEA. This chain's CDR3 is CSVTDRGYGYTF. Written as DNA, the CDR3 is TGCAGCGTCACAGACAGGGGCTATGGCTACACCTTC.

Only one count was recorded for this clone. J is TRBJ2-2 and V is TRBV24-1, with D possibly matching TRBD2 (6 bases). This CDR3 has 17 amino acids. Looked up from germline, CDR1 is KGHDR and CDR2 is SFDVKD. V lost 1 base to trimming and J lost 0 bases, with 11 bases between them. Here the CDR3 DNA reads TGTGCCACCAGTGATTTCCCGGGACTCGCGAACACCGGGGAGCTGTTTTTT. This translates into CATSDFPGLANTGELFF.

J is TRBJ2-3 and V is TRBV21-1; the table assigns TRBD1, which was not confirmed against the DNA. TRBV21-1 is classified as a pseudogene. The CDR3 contains 15 residues. CDR3 sequence: CASSKRQVHADTQYF. The CDR3 DNA is TGTGCCAGCAGCAAGAGACAGGTGCATGCAGATACGCAGTATTTT.

The genes are TRBV18 and TRBJ1-1, with D hard to call. V was trimmed by 5 bases and J by 8 bases, leaving 9 bases between them. The CDR3 has 11 amino acids. Per the germline V gene, CDR1 is KGHSH and CDR2 is LQKENI. The CDR3 protein is CASSLQQEAFF. Written as DNA, the CDR3 is TGTGCCAGCTCATTACAGCAGGAAGCTTTCTTT.

The chain uses TRBV28 and TRBJ2-5, with D unclear. The germline CDR1 and CDR2 sequences are MDHEN and SYDVKM. The CDR3 consists of 13 residues. Trimming stripped 5 bases from V and 3 bases from J, with 10 bases between. The CDR3 DNA reads as TGTGCCAGCAGTAACCCCTCGGAAGAGACCCAGTACTTC. It encodes CASSNPSEETQYF.

This clone was picked up one time. This chain joins TRBV10-3 and TRBJ2-5; maybe TRBD2 (7 bases). V lost 6 bases, J lost 3 bases, and 14 bases lay in between. From germline, CDR1 is ENHRY and CDR2 SYGVKD. The CDR3 totals 14 residues. CDR3 nucleotide sequence: TGTGCCATCAGGGGAGGGGGGACCAAAGAGACCCAGTACTTC. It yields the protein CAIRGGGTKETQYF.

The V call is TRBV2, the J call TRBJ1-1; the match to TRBD1 covers 8 bases. The V and J ends lost 8 bases and 7 bases, in that order; junction bases with no gene match: 12. The germline V gene encodes CDR1 SNHLY and CDR2 FYNNEI. CDR3 length: 14 amino acids. The CDR3 loop is CASFRTGKSGEAFF. For the CDR3, the DNA is TGTGCCAGCTTTAGGACAGGGAAAAGTGGTGAAGCTTTCTTT.

The chain combines TRBV6-5 with TRBJ1-1; D is undetermined. The V gene lost 4 bases and the J gene lost 6 bases, with 9 bases spanning the gap. The CDR3 spans 12 residues. The germline V gene has CDR1 MNHEY and CDR2 SVGAGI. CDR3 sequence reads: CASSSDNPEAFF. CDR3 nucleotide sequence: TGTGCCAGCAGTTCAGACAACCCTGAAGCTTTCTTT.

The chain combines TRBV29-1 with TRBJ1-2; TRBD1 matches 8 bases. Germline CDR1 reads SQVTM; CDR2 reads ANQGSEA. V lost 2 bases to trimming and J lost 5 bases; unmatched junction nucleotides: 4. This CDR3 is 13 amino acids long. The CDR3 sequence is CSVEQGAGYGYTF. CDR3 nucleotide sequence: TGCAGCGTTGAACAGGGGGCGGGGTATGGCTACACCTTC.

V and J are TRBV30 and TRBJ1-2; D remains unclear. This CDR3 comprises 15 residues. V was cut by 0 bases and J by 4 bases, with 15 bases left in between. The germline V gene has CDR1 GTSNPN and CDR2 SVGIG (reference sequence). CDR3 residues: CAWSVRPLASYGYTF. The DNA for the CDR3 is TGTGCCTGGAGTGTACGACCCTTAGCTAGCTATGGCTACACCTTC.

The V and J genes are TRBV7-2 and TRBJ1-1, with a tentative D call TRBD1 (6 bases). Looked up from germline, CDR1 is SGHTA and CDR2 is FQGNSA. Trimming removed 5 bases from V and 1 base from J, with 11 bases in between. The CDR3 covers 14 residues. The CDR3 nucleotides are TGTGCCAGCAGCACCACGACAGGGAACACTGAAGCTTTCTTT. Its translation is CASSTTTGNTEAFF.

V gene TRBV9 combines with J gene TRBJ1-1, with D tentatively TRBD1 (5 bases). This CDR3 is built from 14 residues. Germline-derived CDR1 and CDR2 are SGDLS and YYNGEE. Trimming cost V 4 bases and J 7 bases, with 17 bases left between them. This CDR3 reads CASSQQVGDFEAFF. The DNA for the CDR3 is TGTGCCAGCAGCCAACAGGTTGGGGACTTTGAAGCTTTCTTT.